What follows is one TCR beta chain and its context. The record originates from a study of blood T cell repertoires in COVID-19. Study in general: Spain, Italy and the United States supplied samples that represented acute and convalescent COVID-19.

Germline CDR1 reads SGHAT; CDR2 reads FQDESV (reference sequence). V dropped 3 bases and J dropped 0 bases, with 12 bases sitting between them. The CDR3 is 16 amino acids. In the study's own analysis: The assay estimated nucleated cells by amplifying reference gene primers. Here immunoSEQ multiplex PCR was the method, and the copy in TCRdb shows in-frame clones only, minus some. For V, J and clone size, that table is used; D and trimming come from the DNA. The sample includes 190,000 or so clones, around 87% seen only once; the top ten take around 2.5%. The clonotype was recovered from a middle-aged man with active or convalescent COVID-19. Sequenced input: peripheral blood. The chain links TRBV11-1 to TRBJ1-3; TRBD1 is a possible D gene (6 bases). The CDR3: CASSFGQTISGNTIYF. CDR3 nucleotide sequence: TGTGCCAGCAGCTTCGGACAGACAATCTCTGGAAACACCATATATTTT.